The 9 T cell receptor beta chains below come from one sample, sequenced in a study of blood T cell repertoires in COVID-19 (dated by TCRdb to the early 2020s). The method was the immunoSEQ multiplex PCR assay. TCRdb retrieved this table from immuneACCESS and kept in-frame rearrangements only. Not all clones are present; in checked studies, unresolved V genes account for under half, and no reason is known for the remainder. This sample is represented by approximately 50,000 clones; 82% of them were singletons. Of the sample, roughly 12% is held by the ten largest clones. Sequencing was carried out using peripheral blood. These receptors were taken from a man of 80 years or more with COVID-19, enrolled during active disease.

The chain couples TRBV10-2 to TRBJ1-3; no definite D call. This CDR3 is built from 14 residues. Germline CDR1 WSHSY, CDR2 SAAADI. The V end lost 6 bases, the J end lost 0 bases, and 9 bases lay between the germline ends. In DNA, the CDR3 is TGCGCCAGCAGCACCGACAACTCTGGAAACACCATATATTTT. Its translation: CASSTDNSGNTIYF.

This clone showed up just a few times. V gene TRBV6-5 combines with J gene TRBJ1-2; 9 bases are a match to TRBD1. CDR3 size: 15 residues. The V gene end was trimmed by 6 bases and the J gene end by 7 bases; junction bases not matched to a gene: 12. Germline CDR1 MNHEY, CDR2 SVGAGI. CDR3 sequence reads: CASRSWDREDSGYTF. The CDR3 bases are TGTGCCAGCAGGTCCTGGGACAGGGAAGATAGTGGCTACACCTTC.

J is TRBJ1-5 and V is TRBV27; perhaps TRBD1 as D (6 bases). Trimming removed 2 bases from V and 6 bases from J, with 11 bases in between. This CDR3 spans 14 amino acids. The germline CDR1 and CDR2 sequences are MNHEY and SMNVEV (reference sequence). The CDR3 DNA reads TGTGCCAGCAGTTTAAAGGGGGTTGGTCAGCCCCAGCATTTT. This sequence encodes CASSLKGVGQPQHF.

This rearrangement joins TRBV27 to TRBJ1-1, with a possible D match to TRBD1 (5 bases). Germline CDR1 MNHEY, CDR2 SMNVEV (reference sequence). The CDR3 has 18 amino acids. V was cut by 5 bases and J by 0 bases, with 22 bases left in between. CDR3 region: CASSPGLSPRGVNTEAFF. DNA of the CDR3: TGTGCCAGCAGTCCTGGACTCTCCCCACGGGGGGTGAACACTGAAGCTTTCTTT.

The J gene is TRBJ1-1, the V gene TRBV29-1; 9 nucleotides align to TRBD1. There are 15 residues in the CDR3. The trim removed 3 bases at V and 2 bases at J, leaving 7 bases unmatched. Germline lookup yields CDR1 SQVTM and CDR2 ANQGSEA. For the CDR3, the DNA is TGCAGCGTTGAGGGACAGGGCTCTGGTAACACTGAAGCTTTCTTT. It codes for CSVEGQGSGNTEAFF.

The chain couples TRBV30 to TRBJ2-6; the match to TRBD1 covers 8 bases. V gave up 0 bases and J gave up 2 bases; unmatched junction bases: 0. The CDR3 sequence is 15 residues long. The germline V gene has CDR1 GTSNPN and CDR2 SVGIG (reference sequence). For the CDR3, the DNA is TGTGCCTGGAGTGTGACAGGGGCTGGGGCCAACGTCCTGACTTTC. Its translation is CAWSVTGAGANVLTF.

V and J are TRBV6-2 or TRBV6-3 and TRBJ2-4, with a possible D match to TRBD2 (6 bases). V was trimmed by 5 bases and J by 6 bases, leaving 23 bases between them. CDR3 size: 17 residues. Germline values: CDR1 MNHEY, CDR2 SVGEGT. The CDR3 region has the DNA TGTGCCAGCAGTCCCTCCTTCGGGGACGGGGGTTTAAACATTCAGTACTTC. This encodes CASSPSFGDGGLNIQYF.

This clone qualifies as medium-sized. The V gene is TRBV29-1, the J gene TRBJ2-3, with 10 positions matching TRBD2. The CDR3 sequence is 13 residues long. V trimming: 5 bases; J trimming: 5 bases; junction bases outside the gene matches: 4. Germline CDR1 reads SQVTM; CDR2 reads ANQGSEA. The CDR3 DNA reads TGCAGCGTTAGCGGGGGGGCCGGAGATACGCAGTATTTT. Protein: CSVSGGAGDTQYF.

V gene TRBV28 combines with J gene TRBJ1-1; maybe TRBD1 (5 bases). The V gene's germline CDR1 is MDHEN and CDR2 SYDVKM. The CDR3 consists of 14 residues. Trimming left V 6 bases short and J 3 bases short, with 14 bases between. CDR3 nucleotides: TGTGCCAGCAGGAGAGGCGGGGGATACACTGAAGCTTTCTTT. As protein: CASRRGGGYTEAFF. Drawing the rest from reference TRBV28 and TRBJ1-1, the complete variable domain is DVKVTQSSRYLVKRTGEKVFLECVQDMDHENMFWYRQDPGLGLRLIYFSYDVKMKEKGDIPEGYSVSREKKERFSLILESASTNQTSMYLCASRRGGGYTEAFFGQGTRLTVV.